A single sample gave rise to the 15 T cell receptor beta chains below, sequenced in a study of cytomegalovirus exposure and HLA in healthy donors. The PCR made use of 60 Vbeta and 13 Jbeta primers. Produced via immunoSEQ multiplex PCR; TCRdb's table is partial and in-frame only. This table has about 98,000 clones, about 80% appearing once. Sequenced: PBMCs. These receptor sequences come from a man between 18 and 29 years old in good health and CMV-seropositive.

This clone was observed a single time. The chain has TRBV30 and TRBJ2-3, with D possibly TRBD1 on 5 matching bases. This CDR3 has 15 residues. Germline-derived CDR1 and CDR2 are GTSNPN and SVGIG (reference sequence). V was clipped by 4 bases and J by 0 bases, with 14 bases between them. CDR3: CAWMPRGISTDTQYF. The DNA of the CDR3 is TGTGCCTGGATGCCTAGGGGAATTAGCACAGATACGCAGTATTTT.

V and J are TRBV27 and TRBJ2-1, with a possible D match to TRBD1 (5 bases). V lost 0 bases, J lost 7 bases, and 7 bases lay in between. CDR3 length: 13 residues. Germline-derived CDR1 and CDR2 are MNHEY and SMNVEV (reference sequence). This CDR3 reads CASSLSRTNEQFF. DNA of the CDR3: TGTGCCAGCAGTTTATCTCGGACAAATGAGCAGTTCTTC.

J is TRBJ2-5 and V is TRBV28, with 9 bases matching TRBD2. V dropped 5 bases and J dropped 2; count of bases not matched to a gene: 9. Per germline, CDR1 MDHEN and CDR2 SYDVKM. The CDR3 has 16 amino acids. The chain's CDR3 is CASSTRLADTQETQYF. CDR3 nucleotides: TGTGCCAGCAGTACCAGACTAGCGGATACACAAGAGACCCAGTACTTC.

The gene calls are TRBV28 and TRBJ1-5; 9 nucleotides agree with TRBD1. CDR3 length: 15 residues. V was pared by 5 bases and J by 2 bases, with 4 bases of the junction left unmatched. Germline assignment: CDR1 MDHEN and CDR2 SYDVKM. The CDR3 reads CASSPRQGGNQPQHF. DNA for the CDR3: TGTGCCAGCAGTCCCAGACAGGGGGGCAATCAGCCCCAGCATTTT.

The rearrangement uses TRBV4-1 and TRBJ2-3; D is perhaps TRBD1 (5 bases). V was shortened by 1 base and J by 4 bases, with 12 bases between the two germline ends. The CDR3 totals 15 residues. Germline values: CDR1 MGHRA, CDR2 YSYEKL. As DNA, the CDR3 is TGCGCCAGCAGCCAAGTTGTACAGGTGGCAGATACGCAGTATTTT. As protein: CASSQVVQVADTQYF.

The rearrangement joins TRBV6-1 to TRBJ1-2; D may be TRBD1 (6 bases). CDR1 is MNHNS and CDR2 is SASEGT in the germline V gene. This CDR3 comprises 15 residues. Trimming stripped 1 base from V and 2 bases from J, with 11 bases between. The CDR3 reads CASSEVRDTNYGYTF. The CDR3 DNA follows: TGTGCCAGCAGTGAAGTACGGGACACCAACTATGGCTACACCTTC.

This chain joins TRBV4-1 and TRBJ1-6; possibly TRBD1 for D (5 bases). V was clipped by 0 bases and J by 10 bases, with 10 bases between them. In germline, CDR1 is MGHRA, CDR2 YSYEKL. This CDR3 has 14 residues. The CDR3: CASSQDSGLSPLHF. DNA for the CDR3: TGCGCCAGCAGCCAAGACTCAGGGTTGTCACCCCTCCACTTT.

In DNA form, the CDR3 reads TGTGCCAGTAGGTTGGAGGGAAAACTGTTTTTT. Translation gives CASRLEGKLFF. The chain has TRBV19 and TRBJ1-4; no firm D call. Germline-derived CDR1 and CDR2 are LNHDA and SQIVND (reference sequence). With 6 bases removed from V and 10 bases from J, the gap between germline ends came to 9 bases. The CDR3 extends over 11 amino acids.

J is TRBJ2-2 and V is TRBV7-8; 9 bases are a match to TRBD1. V was clipped by 1 base and J by 1 base; unmatched bases: 4. The germline gives CDR1 SGHVS, CDR2 FQNEAQ. This CDR3 has 17 amino acids. Here the CDR3 reads CASSLGPGQGNTGELFF. CDR3 nucleotide sequence: TGTGCCAGCAGCTTAGGTCCGGGACAGGGGAACACCGGGGAGCTGTTTTTT.

This chain connects TRBV10-3 to TRBJ1-1; D perhaps matches TRBD1 (6 bases). The CDR3 has 13 residues. Trimming took off 4 bases at V and 5 bases at J, with 11 bases between the two ends. Germline-derived CDR1 and CDR2 are ENHRY and SYGVKD. CDR3 region: CAISGTEGTEAFF. DNA of the CDR3: TGTGCCATCAGTGGGACAGAAGGTACTGAAGCTTTCTTT.

This clone has only a few counts. The chain carries TRBV28 and TRBJ2-3, with D hard to call. V was clipped by 1 base and J by 5 bases, with 10 bases between them. The CDR3 has 14 amino acids. CDR1 is MDHEN and CDR2 is SYDVKM in the germline V gene. For the CDR3, the DNA is TGTGCCAGCAGTTTATTGTCCCTCGTAGATACGCAGTATTTT. Amino acids: CASSLLSLVDTQYF.

The rearrangement joins TRBV6-6 to TRBJ2-7; TRBD1 matches at 8 bases. The trim removed 7 bases at V and 5 bases at J, leaving 10 bases unmatched. The length of the CDR3 is 14 residues. Per the germline V gene, CDR1 is MNHNY and CDR2 is SVGAGI (reference sequence). CDR3 sequence (DNA): TGTGCCAGCAACTCCAGGGGGCGCGTCGACGAGCAGTACTTC. Translation gives CASNSRGRVDEQYF.

This clone has a single count. The J gene is TRBJ2-1, the V gene TRBV14, with 7 bases fitting TRBD1. The J segment lost 5 bases and the V segment lost 3 bases, leaving 7 bases of the junction unmatched. Looked up from germline, CDR1 is SGHDN and CDR2 is FVKESK. This CDR3 has 15 residues. In nucleotides, the CDR3 is TGTGCCAGCAGCCAGAGGACAGGACCCCACAATGAGCAGTTCTTC. Its protein product is CASSQRTGPHNEQFF.

This clone was seen a handful of times. V is TRBV6-1 and J is TRBJ1-3; D unresolved. V was clipped by 1 base and J by 0 bases, with 7 bases between them. The CDR3 covers 15 residues. In germline, CDR1 is MNHNS, CDR2 SASEGT. The CDR3 protein is CASSEGGSSGNTIYF. In nucleotides, the CDR3 is TGTGCCAGCAGTGAAGGTGGGAGCTCTGGAAACACCATATATTTT.

The chain links TRBV27 to TRBJ1-1, with D hard to call. Trimming removed 5 bases at V and 0 bases at J, with 7 bases between. Germline lookup yields CDR1 MNHEY and CDR2 SMNVEV (reference sequence). The CDR3 spans 13 residues. This chain's CDR3 is CASSPFLNTEAFF. The CDR3 region has the DNA TGTGCCAGCAGTCCGTTCCTGAACACTGAAGCTTTCTTT.